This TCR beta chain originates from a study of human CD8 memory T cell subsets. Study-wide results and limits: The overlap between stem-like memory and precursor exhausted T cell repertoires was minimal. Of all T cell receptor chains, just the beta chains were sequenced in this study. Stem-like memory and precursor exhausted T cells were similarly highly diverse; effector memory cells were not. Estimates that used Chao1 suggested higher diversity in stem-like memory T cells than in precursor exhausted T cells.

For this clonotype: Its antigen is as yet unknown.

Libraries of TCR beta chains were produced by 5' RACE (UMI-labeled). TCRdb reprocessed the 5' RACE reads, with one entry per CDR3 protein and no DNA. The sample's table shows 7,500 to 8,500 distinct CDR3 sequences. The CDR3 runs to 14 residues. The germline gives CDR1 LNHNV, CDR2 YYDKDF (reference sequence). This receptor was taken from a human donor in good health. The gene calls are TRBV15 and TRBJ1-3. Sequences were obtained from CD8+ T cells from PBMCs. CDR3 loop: CATEEGADGNTIYF. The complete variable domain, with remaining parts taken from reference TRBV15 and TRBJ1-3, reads DAMVIQNPRYQVTQFGKPVTLSCSQTLNHNVMYWYQQKSSQAPKLLFHYYDKDFNNEADTPDNFQSRRPNTSFCFLDIRSPGLGDTAMYLCATEEGADGNTIYFGEGSWLTVV.